This T cell receptor (beta chain) came from a study of OX40 agonist ivuxolimab in advanced cancers. Across the study: With a range of about 23 to 90, age averaged about 58 years, and 70% to 85% were male. Three patients had partial responses: one hepatocellular carcinoma, two cutaneous melanoma.

Data came from immunoSEQ multiplex PCR; TCRdb stores just in-frame clones and leaves some out. This table holds 25,000 or so clones, 73% found once. This CDR3 region has 14 residues. Germline CDR1 reads SGHDT; CDR2 reads YYEEEE. The V gene lost 0 bases and the J gene lost 1 base, with 7 bases spanning the gap. Systemic immunosuppression or a history of autoimmune disease excluded patients. Blood samples were obtained at baseline, cycle 4 day 1, and cycle 7 day 1. The rearrangement links TRBV5-6 to TRBJ2-5; unclear D gene. The material sequenced was CD4+ or CD8+ T cells sorted from blood, taken in a trial of the OX40 agonist ivuxolimab. This TCR was sampled from an adult with an advanced solid tumor such as melanoma, head and neck, liver or kidney cancer. CDR3 bases: TGTGCCAGCAGCTTGGAAAACCCCCAAGAGACCCAGTACTTC. This encodes CASSLENPQETQYF.